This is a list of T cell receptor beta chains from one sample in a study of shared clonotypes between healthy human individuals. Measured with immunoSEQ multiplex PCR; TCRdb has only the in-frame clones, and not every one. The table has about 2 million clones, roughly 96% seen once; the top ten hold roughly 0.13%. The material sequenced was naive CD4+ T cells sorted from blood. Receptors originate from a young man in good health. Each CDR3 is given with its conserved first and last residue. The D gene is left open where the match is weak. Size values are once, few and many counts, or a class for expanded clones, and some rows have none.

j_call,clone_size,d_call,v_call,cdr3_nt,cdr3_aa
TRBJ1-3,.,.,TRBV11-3,TGTGCCAGCAGCCTAGACTATCCTGGAAACACCATATATTTT,CASSLDYPGNTIYF
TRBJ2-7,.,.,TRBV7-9,TGTGCCAGCAGCTTAGAGGGTGGGGGCTACTACGAACAGTACTTC,CASSLEGGGYYEQYF
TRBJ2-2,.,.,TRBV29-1,TGCAGCGTTGATGCGGCAGGGGAAACCGGGGAGCTGTTTTTT,CSVDAAGETGELFF
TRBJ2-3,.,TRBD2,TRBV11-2,TGTGCCAGCAGCTTACGGCTAGCGGGGGGCACAGATACGCAGTATTTT,CASSLRLAGGTDTQYF
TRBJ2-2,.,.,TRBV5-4,TGTGCCAGCAGCTCTAACTTTGAGGGGACCGGGGAGCTGTTTTTT,CASSSNFEGTGELFF
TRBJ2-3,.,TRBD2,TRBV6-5,TGTGCCAGCAGTTACGCGGCGGGGAGGGGCACAGATACGCAGTATTTT,CASSYAAGRGTDTQYF
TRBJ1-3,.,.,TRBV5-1,TGCGCCAGCAGCTTAACCCCAATTGCCAGGGGTGTTGGAAACACCATATATTTT,CASSLTPIARGVGNTIYF
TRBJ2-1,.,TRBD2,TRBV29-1,TGCAGCGTTGCTAGCGGGGGTGGTCGGTTCTTC,CSVASGGGRFF
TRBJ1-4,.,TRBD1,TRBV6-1,TGTGCCACCAGAACAGGGACAGGGTATGAAAAACTGTTTTTT,CATRTGTGYEKLFF
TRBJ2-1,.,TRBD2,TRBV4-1,TGCGCCAGCAGCGTACTTGGACTAGCGGGAGAAAATGAGCAGTTCTTC,CASSVLGLAGENEQFF
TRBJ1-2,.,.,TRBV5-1,TGCGCCAGCAGCCTAGACCCAGGGAGTAACTATGGCTACACCTTC,CASSLDPGSNYGYTF
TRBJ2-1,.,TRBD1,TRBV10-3,TGTGCCATCGCCGGACAGGGGCCGAATGAGCAGTTCTTC,CAIAGQGPNEQFF
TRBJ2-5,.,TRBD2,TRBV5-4,TGTGCCAGCAGCTTGTCCCCTGGACTAGCGGGAGCAGTCAAAGAGACCCAGTACTTC,CASSLSPGLAGAVKETQYF
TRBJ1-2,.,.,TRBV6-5,TGTGCCAGCAGTTACTCCGGGGGCTTAGGCTACACCTTC,CASSYSGGLGYTF
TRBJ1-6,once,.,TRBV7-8,TGTGCCAGCAGCTTAGCCGCGGGGAGCTCCTATAATTCACCCCTCCACTTT,CASSLAAGSSYNSPLHF
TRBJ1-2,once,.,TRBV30,TGTGCCTGGGTGGGGACGTTCAACTATGGCTACACCTTC,CAWVGTFNYGYTF
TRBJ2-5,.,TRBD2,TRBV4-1,TGCGCCAGCAGCTCCCCGACTAGCGGGAGTAGGGAGACCCAGTACTTC,CASSSPTSGSRETQYF
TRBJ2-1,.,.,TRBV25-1,TGTGCCAGCAGTGAATTCAGTGAGCAGTTCTTC,CASSEFSEQFF
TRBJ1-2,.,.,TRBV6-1,TGTGCCAGCAGCAGGGGAGCGAGGGATGGCTACACCTTC,CASSRGARDGYTF
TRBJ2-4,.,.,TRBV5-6,TGTGCCAGCAGGGGACCCTCAGGGACCGTAGCCAAAAACATTCAGTACTTC,CASRGPSGTVAKNIQYF
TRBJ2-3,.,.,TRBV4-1,TGCGCCAGCAGCCAAGGAGGCAGGGGAACAGATACGCAGTATTTT,CASSQGGRGTDTQYF
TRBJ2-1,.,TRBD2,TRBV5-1,TGCGCCAGCAGCTTGGCCCAGCGGGGGGGCCCCAATGAGCAGTTCTTC,CASSLAQRGGPNEQFF
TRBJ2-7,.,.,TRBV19,TGTGCCAGTAGTATAGCGTCCCATGTCCTTTCGGGTCTTGGATCCTACGAGCAGTACTTC,CASSIASHVLSGLGSYEQYF
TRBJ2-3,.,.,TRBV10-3,TGTGCCATCAGCGCAGGAGGAGATACGCAGTATTTT,CAISAGGDTQYF
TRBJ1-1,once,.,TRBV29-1,TGCAGCGTTGAAGGACATCCTAGCGGCTTCACAGAAGCTTTCTTT,CSVEGHPSGFTEAFF
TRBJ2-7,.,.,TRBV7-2,TGTGCCAGCAGCTCCCAAGGGGAATACGAGCAGTACTTC,CASSSQGEYEQYF
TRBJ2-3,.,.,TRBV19,TGTGCCAGTAGCCCCACCGCGGACTTCTACACAGATACGCAGTATTTT,CASSPTADFYTDTQYF
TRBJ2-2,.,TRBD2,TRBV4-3,TGCGCCAGCAGCCCGACTAGCGGGGTGAACACCGGGGAGCTGTTTTTT,CASSPTSGVNTGELFF